Listed below are T cell receptor beta chains from one sample, sequenced in a study of blood T cell repertoires in COVID-19. Only in-frame clones appear in the TCRdb table, and some are missing; sequencing was by immunoSEQ multiplex PCR. The data show under 20,000 clones, over 70% seen once. Sequencing input: peripheral blood. The receptors stem from a man at least 80 years old with acute or convalescent COVID-19. CDR3s include the opening cysteine and the closing phenylalanine or tryptophan. The D gene is left open where the match is weak. Size values are once, few and many counts, or a class for expanded clones, and some rows have none.

clone_size: -
v_call: TRBV15
j_call: TRBJ1-5
d_call: -
cdr3_nt: TGTGCCACCAGCAGATCCCCACCGTCGGGGGGCCCACAGCCCCAGCATTTT
cdr3_aa: CATSRSPPSGGPQPQHF

clone_size: -
v_call: TRBV24-1
j_call: TRBJ1-3
d_call: -
cdr3_nt: TGTGCCACCAGTGACCGACAGATACGAAACACCATATATTTT
cdr3_aa: CATSDRQIRNTIYF

clone_size: -
v_call: TRBV27
j_call: TRBJ2-4
d_call: TRBD1
cdr3_nt: TGTGCCAGCAGTAAACAGGGGGCTTACGATGGGGGCAAAAACATTCAGTACTTC
cdr3_aa: CASSKQGAYDGGKNIQYF

clone_size: -
v_call: TRBV21-1
j_call: TRBJ1-3
d_call: -
cdr3_nt: TGTGCCAGCAGCCGACAGGAGAGTAACACCATATATTTT
cdr3_aa: CASSRQESNTIYF

clone_size: once
v_call: TRBV5-8
j_call: TRBJ2-1
d_call: -
cdr3_nt: TGTGCCAGCAGCTCCTCCAAGACTCGCCGACACAATGAGCAGTTCTTC
cdr3_aa: CASSSSKTRRHNEQFF

clone_size: -
v_call: TRBV18
j_call: TRBJ1-2
d_call: -
cdr3_nt: TGTGCCAGCTCACACTCCCAGGAGGGGGGGTCTGGCTACACCTTC
cdr3_aa: CASSHSQEGGSGYTF

clone_size: -
v_call: TRBV18
j_call: TRBJ1-1
d_call: -
cdr3_nt: TGTGCCAGCTCACCAGCGGGGAAAAACCCTGAAGCTTTCTTT
cdr3_aa: CASSPAGKNPEAFF

clone_size: -
v_call: TRBV11-2
j_call: TRBJ2-5
d_call: -
cdr3_nt: TGTGCCAGCAGCTTAGGAGGGAGAGGACTGGAGACCCAGTACTTC
cdr3_aa: CASSLGGRGLETQYF

clone_size: once
v_call: TRBV2
j_call: TRBJ1-6
d_call: TRBD1
cdr3_nt: TGTGCCAGCACCCGGGACAGGGACTCACCCCTCCACTTT
cdr3_aa: CASTRDRDSPLHF

clone_size: -
v_call: TRBV5-6
j_call: TRBJ2-3
d_call: TRBD1
cdr3_nt: TGTGCCAGCAGCTTGCGGACAGGGGGCACGACAGATACGCAGTATTTT
cdr3_aa: CASSLRTGGTTDTQYF

clone_size: -
v_call: TRBV6-2/TRBV6-3
j_call: TRBJ2-7
d_call: TRBD2
cdr3_nt: TGTGCCAGCAGTACCCCAGCGGGGGGCAGCGAGCAGTACTTC
cdr3_aa: CASSTPAGGSEQYF

clone_size: -
v_call: TRBV9
j_call: TRBJ2-3
d_call: TRBD2
cdr3_nt: TGTGCCAGCAGCGTCGGACTAGCGAATACGCAGTATTTT
cdr3_aa: CASSVGLANTQYF

clone_size: once
v_call: TRBV5-6
j_call: TRBJ2-2
d_call: -
cdr3_nt: TGTGCCAGCAGTACAGCGAACACCGGGGAGCTGTTTTTT
cdr3_aa: CASSTANTGELFF

clone_size: -
v_call: TRBV7-3
j_call: TRBJ2-1
d_call: TRBD1
cdr3_nt: TGTGCCAGCAGCCGAACCGGGACAGGACGCAATGAGCAGTTCTTC
cdr3_aa: CASSRTGTGRNEQFF

clone_size: -
v_call: TRBV7-2
j_call: TRBJ1-1
d_call: -
cdr3_nt: TGTGCCAGCAGCTTAGCGCTTGGAGGGCGAACTGAAGCTTTCTTT
cdr3_aa: CASSLALGGRTEAFF

clone_size: -
v_call: TRBV20-1
j_call: TRBJ2-3
d_call: -
cdr3_nt: TGCAGTGCTAGTCCACTAGCTAGCACAGATACGCAGTATTTT
cdr3_aa: CSASPLASTDTQYF

clone_size: -
v_call: TRBV19
j_call: TRBJ2-7
d_call: -
cdr3_nt: TGTGCCAGTAGTAGGTTCAGGGGAGAATCGGGTTCCGAGCAGTACTTC
cdr3_aa: CASSRFRGESGSEQYF

clone_size: -
v_call: TRBV23-1
j_call: TRBJ1-2
d_call: -
cdr3_nt: TGCGCCAGCAGTCACTCGGCAGGTTATAGCTACACCTTC
cdr3_aa: CASSHSAGYSYTF

clone_size: -
v_call: TRBV25-1
j_call: TRBJ2-7
d_call: -
cdr3_nt: TGTGCCAGCAGTGATCCTCAGGGAAGGGCCTACGAGCAGTACTTC
cdr3_aa: CASSDPQGRAYEQYF

clone_size: -
v_call: TRBV28
j_call: TRBJ1-5
d_call: -
cdr3_nt: TGTGCCAGCAGTTTGCAGACGGGTAGCAATCAGCCCCAGCATTTT
cdr3_aa: CASSLQTGSNQPQHF

clone_size: -
v_call: TRBV7-2
j_call: TRBJ2-1
d_call: TRBD1
cdr3_nt: TGTGCCAGCAGCTTAGGTGGTCCAGGGGGACACAATGAGCAGTTCTTC
cdr3_aa: CASSLGGPGGHNEQFF

clone_size: -
v_call: TRBV18
j_call: TRBJ2-3
d_call: TRBD1
cdr3_nt: TGTGCCAGCTCACCGGACAGGGTAACAGATACGCAGTATTTT
cdr3_aa: CASSPDRVTDTQYF

clone_size: -
v_call: TRBV19
j_call: TRBJ2-6
d_call: -
cdr3_nt: TGTGCCAGTAGTAGCCACAATGGGGCCAACGTCCTGACTTTC
cdr3_aa: CASSSHNGANVLTF

clone_size: -
v_call: TRBV4-2
j_call: TRBJ2-6
d_call: -
cdr3_nt: TGTGCCAGCAGCCAAGACGGCGGGCAGGGGGCCAACGTCCTGACTTTC
cdr3_aa: CASSQDGGQGANVLTF

clone_size: -
v_call: TRBV9
j_call: TRBJ1-4
d_call: -
cdr3_nt: TGTGCCAGCAGCTTCGCGGGGGGAAATGGTGAAAAACTGTTTTTT
cdr3_aa: CASSFAGGNGEKLFF

clone_size: -
v_call: TRBV2
j_call: TRBJ1-1
d_call: TRBD1
cdr3_nt: TGTGCCAGCAGTGATAAGACAGGGGGCGCGGCTGAAGCTTTCTTT
cdr3_aa: CASSDKTGGAAEAFF

clone_size: -
v_call: TRBV6-6
j_call: TRBJ1-5
d_call: -
cdr3_nt: TGTGCCAGCAGTTACGCCGGGGGTAACAATCAGCCCCAGCATTTT
cdr3_aa: CASSYAGGNNQPQHF

clone_size: -
v_call: TRBV24-1
j_call: TRBJ2-7
d_call: -
cdr3_nt: TGTGCCACCAGTGATTCCCACTCCTACGAGCAGTACTTC
cdr3_aa: CATSDSHSYEQYF

clone_size: -
v_call: TRBV5-8
j_call: TRBJ2-2
d_call: -
cdr3_nt: TGTGCCAGCAGCCCGGACACCGGGGAGCTGTTTTTT
cdr3_aa: CASSPDTGELFF

clone_size: -
v_call: TRBV5-1
j_call: TRBJ2-5
d_call: TRBD2
cdr3_nt: TGCGCCAGCAGCTTGGCCCCTGGGGCTAGCGGGGGATTCCAAGAGACCCAGTACTTC
cdr3_aa: CASSLAPGASGGFQETQYF

clone_size: -
v_call: TRBV4-3
j_call: TRBJ2-3
d_call: TRBD2
cdr3_nt: TGCGCCAGCAGCCTTGGAGGACTAGAACCCACAGATACGCAGTATTTT
cdr3_aa: CASSLGGLEPTDTQYF

clone_size: -
v_call: TRBV3-1/TRBV3-2
j_call: TRBJ1-4
d_call: TRBD1
cdr3_nt: TGTGCCAGCAGCCAAGGCAGGGGGCGAGAAAAACTGTTTTTT
cdr3_aa: CASSQGRGREKLFF

clone_size: -
v_call: TRBV5-1
j_call: TRBJ1-2
d_call: TRBD1
cdr3_nt: TGCGCCAGCAGCTTGTTGGATGACAGGGCGCCGGATGGCTACACCTTC
cdr3_aa: CASSLLDDRAPDGYTF

clone_size: -
v_call: TRBV7-9
j_call: TRBJ1-1
d_call: -
cdr3_nt: TGTGCCAGCAGCTTAGACCCGGCTCAGGGGAACACTGAAGCTTTCTTT
cdr3_aa: CASSLDPAQGNTEAFF